This is a list of T cell receptor beta chains from one sample in a study of brain T cells in children with intractable seizures. Some clones are missing from TCRdb's copy, which holds only in-frame ones; the method was immunoSEQ multiplex PCR. The sample contains 95,000 to 120,000 clones, approximately 94% of which appear only once. Sequencing was performed on peripheral blood, taken at surgery. These receptors all stem from a boy less than two years old with hemimegalencephaly and intractable seizures. Each CDR3 is given with its conserved first and last residue. D genes are given only for firm matches. The size field is filled for only some rows; it gives once, few, many or a size class.

.,TRBV18,.,TRBJ1-1,CASSPSSRANEAFF,TGTGCCAGCTCTCCCTCGAGTAGGGCGAATGAAGCTTTCTTT
.,TRBV5-6,.,TRBJ1-2,CASSPRLKGPAIYGYTF,TGTGCCAGCAGCCCCCGTCTTAAGGGTCCCGCGATATATGGCTACACCTTC
TRBD2,TRBV20-1,.,TRBJ2-5,CSAGREETQYF,TGCAGTGCGGGGAGGGAGGAGACCCAGTACTTC
TRBD1,TRBV2,.,TRBJ1-5,CASTGPGGWGNQPQHF,TGTGCCAGCACGGGGCCAGGGGGCTGGGGCAATCAGCCCCAGCATTTT
.,TRBV28,.,TRBJ1-4,CASSFRGASEKLFF,TGTGCCAGCAGTTTTAGGGGGGCGAGTGAAAAACTGTTTTTT
TRBD1,TRBV28,once,TRBJ1-2,CASTLGDRGLYGYTF,TGTGCCAGCACCTTAGGGGACAGGGGCCTCTATGGCTACACCTTC
TRBD1,TRBV27,.,TRBJ1-5,CASSLQGEGQPQHF,TGTGCCAGCAGTTTACAGGGGGAGGGTCAGCCCCAGCATTTT
.,TRBV29-1,.,TRBJ2-2,CSAGGGISIGELFF,TGCAGCGCAGGGGGAGGCATTAGTATCGGGGAGCTGTTTTTT
.,TRBV10-2,once,TRBJ2-6,CASTGRPGSGANVLTF,TGCGCCAGCACTGGCAGGCCAGGCTCTGGGGCCAACGTCCTGACTTTC
.,TRBV9,.,TRBJ2-2,CASSAQGIRVTGELFF,TGTGCCAGCAGCGCACAGGGCATCCGCGTCACCGGGGAGCTGTTTTTT
.,TRBV7-3,.,TRBJ2-1,CASSLNSGTLPYNEQFF,TGTGCCAGCAGCCTCAACTCCGGGACACTACCCTACAATGAGCAGTTCTTC
TRBD1,TRBV4-1,.,TRBJ1-2,CASSQGTGTGGYTF,TGCGCCAGCAGCCAAGGCACCGGGACAGGGGGCTACACCTTC
TRBD2,TRBV28,.,TRBJ2-7,CASSLWLAGNEQYF,TGTGCCAGCAGTTTATGGCTAGCGGGAAACGAGCAGTACTTC
TRBD1,TRBV7-3,once,TRBJ2-7,CASSLKGGRLHF,TGTGCCAGCAGCTTAAAAGGGGGCAGGTTGCACTTC
.,TRBV5-1,.,TRBJ2-7,CASSLVGASLGYEQYF,TGCGCCAGCAGCTTGGTCGGGGCTAGCCTGGGGTACGAGCAGTACTTC
.,TRBV30,.,TRBJ2-2,CAWSPLLKVTGELFF,TGTGCCTGGAGTCCCCTACTGAAGGTGACCGGGGAGCTGTTTTTT
TRBD1,TRBV7-9,.,TRBJ1-1,CASSLAGGVYTEAFF,TGTGCCAGCAGCTTAGCAGGGGGCGTTTACACTGAAGCTTTCTTT
.,TRBV15,.,TRBJ2-1,CATSSLRTRIYNEQFF,TGTGCCACCAGCAGCCTAAGGACCCGGATTTACAATGAGCAGTTCTTC
TRBD2,TRBV18,.,TRBJ2-1,CASSPLGLSTSGRDEQFF,TGTGCCAGCTCACCCCTGGGTCTTAGTACTAGCGGGAGAGATGAGCAGTTCTTC
.,TRBV12-3/TRBV12-4,.,TRBJ2-7,CASSSAGSYEQYF,TGTGCCAGCAGTTCGGCAGGGTCTTACGAGCAGTACTTC
.,TRBV11-2,once,TRBJ1-2,CASSSGQLGGTF,TGTGCCAGCAGCTCCGGACAGTTGGGGGGCACCTTC
TRBD1,TRBV19,.,TRBJ1-2,CASSIPGQGADGYTF,TGTGCCAGTAGTATTCCGGGACAGGGGGCCGATGGCTACACCTTC
.,TRBV2,.,TRBJ2-7,CASMDLVGWQYF,TGTGCCAGCATGGATTTGGTCGGTTGGCAGTACTTC
TRBD2,TRBV4-1,once,TRBJ2-7,CASSPWSGRVGEQYF,TGCGCCAGCAGCCCGTGGAGCGGGAGGGTAGGCGAGCAGTACTTC
.,TRBV30,.,TRBJ1-4,CAWSVRSYLEKLFF,TGTGCCTGGAGTGTACGTAGCTACCTTGAAAAACTGTTTTTT
TRBD2,TRBV6-5,.,TRBJ2-5,CASSRGGETQYF,TGTGCCAGCAGTCGGGGGGGAGAGACCCAGTACTTC
.,TRBV25-1,.,TRBJ1-3,CASSGTTGNTIYF,TGTGCCAGCAGTGGTACCACCGGAAACACCATATATTTT
.,TRBV5-1,.,TRBJ1-4,CASSLEQGDNEKLFF,TGCGCCAGCAGCTTGGAGCAGGGAGATAATGAAAAACTGTTTTTT
.,TRBV29-1,.,TRBJ2-1,CSVDRAISPNEQFF,TGCAGCGTTGACCGCGCGATCAGTCCCAATGAGCAGTTCTTC